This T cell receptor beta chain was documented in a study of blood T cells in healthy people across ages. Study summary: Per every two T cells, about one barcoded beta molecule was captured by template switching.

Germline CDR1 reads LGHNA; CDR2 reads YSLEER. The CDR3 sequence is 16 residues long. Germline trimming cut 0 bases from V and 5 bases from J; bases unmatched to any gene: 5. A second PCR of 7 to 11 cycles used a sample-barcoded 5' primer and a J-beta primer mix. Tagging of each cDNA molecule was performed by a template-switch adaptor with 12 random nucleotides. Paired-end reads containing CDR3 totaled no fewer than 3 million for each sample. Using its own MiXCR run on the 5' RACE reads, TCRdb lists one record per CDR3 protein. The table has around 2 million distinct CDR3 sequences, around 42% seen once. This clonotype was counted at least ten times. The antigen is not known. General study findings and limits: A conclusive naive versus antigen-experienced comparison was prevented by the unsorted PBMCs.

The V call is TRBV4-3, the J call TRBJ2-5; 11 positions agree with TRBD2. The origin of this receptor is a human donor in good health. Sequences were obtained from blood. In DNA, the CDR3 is TGCGCCAGCAGCCAAGATAGCGGGGGGGCCGGGGAGACCCAGTACTTC. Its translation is CASSQDSGGAGETQYF.